The source of this T cell receptor beta chain is a study of control samples from healthy donors and cancer patients. A note on this clone: Because the CDR3's place on the DNA is in doubt, the DNA is left out and the CDR3 is given as listed by TCRdb. The sample contains more than one DNA sequence encoding this CDR3.

The table came from immunoSEQ multiplex PCR; TCRdb's copy has only in-frame clones and leaves some out. The table shows 120,000 or so clones, with less than 95% occurring only once. The CDR3 totals 16 residues, both ends included. This receptor was identified in a man aged 18 to 30 in good health. The sample was blood. This chain links TRBV12-1 with TRBJ1-6; TRBD1, the D gene given by the table, was not confirmed from the DNA. TRBV12-1 is a pseudogene locus. The CDR3 protein is CASSFAQGSRVSPLHF.